A single sample gave rise to the 30 T cell receptor beta chains below, sequenced in a study of T-cell reconstitution after alpha-beta-depleted transplantation in children (dated by TCRdb to the mid-2010s). The library was built by means of PCR. The run used an Illumina HiSeq 2500. To normalize quantification of the TCRbeta repertoire, the TCR libraries were built with molecular barcoding that relied on unique molecular identifiers. The public reads were run again by TCRdb, first through fastp at Q25 and then through MiXCR, and only productive beta chains were kept. Entries that share a CDR3 protein sequence are merged under the most common genes and DNA. Within this sample are 400,000 to 450,000 distinct CDR3 sequences, with 43% of them counted one time only. Roughly 27% of the sample is taken by the ten largest. Per the publication, the treatment or condition label means: allogeneic hematopoietic cell transplantation with graft depleted of TCRalphabeta T cells and CD19 B cells.

This material consisted of PBMCs, taken before TCRalphabeta/CD19-depleted stem cell transplant. Receptors originate from a girl aged 2 to 10 with aplastic anemia, due to receive a stem cell transplant.

J is TRBJ2-2 and V is TRBV5-4; 8 nucleotides agree with TRBD1. From germline, CDR1 is SGHNT and CDR2 YYREEE (reference sequence). V lost 4 bases and J lost 4; bases outside the gene matches: 9. This CDR3 has 16 residues. The CDR3 reads CASSDAGQALTGELFF. DNA of the CDR3: TGTGCCAGCAGCGACGCGGGACAGGCTCTCACCGGGGAGCTGTTTTTT.

This clonotype has just a few counts. This chain joins TRBV7-9 and TRBJ2-2; TRBD2 agrees at 11 bases. Losses at the gene ends were 4 bases for V and 0 bases for J; bases not matched to a gene: 7. CDR1 is SEHNR, CDR2 FQNEAQ, per germline (reference sequence). This CDR3 is 18 amino acids long. The CDR3 DNA reads as TGTGCCAGCAGCTACGCTAGCGGGGGGTTCGCGAACACCGGGGAGCTGTTTTTT. This translates into CASSYASGGFANTGELFF.

This clonotype was counted once. The V gene is TRBV6-1, the J gene TRBJ1-5; no firm D call. The germline V gene encodes CDR1 MNHNS and CDR2 SASEGT. The V end was cut by 6 bases, the J end by 7 bases, with 19 bases between. This CDR3 contains 15 residues. The CDR3 DNA follows: TGTGCCAGCAGCCGAGGGTCTGCGGCCGGGCAGCCCCAGCATTTT. It is translated as CASSRGSAAGQPQHF.

This clonotype was detected many times. This chain connects TRBV15 to TRBJ2-5, with 9 bases that match TRBD2. Losses at the gene ends were 0 bases for V and 5 bases for J; bases not matched to a gene: 1. Germline CDR1 LNHNV, CDR2 YYDKDF (reference sequence). This CDR3 has 14 amino acids. The DNA for the CDR3 is TGTGCCACCAGCAGAGATCTAGCGGGGGAGACCCAGTACTTC. This translates into CATSRDLAGETQYF.

This chain uses TRBV7-6 with TRBJ2-1; tentative D call: TRBD1 (6 bases). The V end lost 2 bases, the J end lost 3 bases, and 11 bases lay between the germline ends. The CDR3 spans 15 residues. Germline loops: CDR1 SGHVS, CDR2 FNYEAQ. The CDR3 coding sequence is TGTGCCAGCAGCTTAACGAGGGGGAACTACAATGAGCAGTTCTTC. Encoded protein: CASSLTRGNYNEQFF.

V gene TRBV7-6 combines with J gene TRBJ2-3; 11 bases agree with TRBD2. CDR3 size: 17 residues. V was clipped by 0 bases and J by 3 bases; unmatched bases: 5. Germline lookup yields CDR1 SGHVS and CDR2 FNYEAQ. CDR3 sequence: CASSLAILAGETDTQYF. CDR3 nucleotide sequence: TGTGCCAGCAGCTTAGCCATACTAGCGGGAGAGACAGATACGCAGTATTTT.

This clonotype was seen repeatedly, ten times or more. The chain has TRBV3-1 and TRBJ2-3, with D possibly TRBD2 on 5 matching bases. Trimming removed 3 bases from V and 6 bases from J, with 22 bases in between. This CDR3 comprises 17 residues. Germline assignment: CDR1 LGHDT and CDR2 YNNKEL (reference sequence). CDR3 sequence (DNA): TGTGCCAGCAGCCAGACCCCCGGGATCCCCGGGTTGGATACGCAGTATTTT. Protein: CASSQTPGIPGLDTQYF.

This clonotype was detected ten times or more. The chain is built from TRBV12-3 or TRBV12-4 and TRBJ2-5; the match to TRBD1 covers 10 bases. The CDR3 extends over 15 amino acids. V gave up 6 bases and J gave up 5 bases; unmatched junction bases: 9. Here the CDR3 DNA reads TGTGCCAGCAGACAAGCCGGGACAGGGGCTGAGACCCAGTACTTC. This codes for CASRQAGTGAETQYF.

The table lists this clonotype with a few counts. The CDR3 bases are TGTGCCAGCAGCCCGATTGGAGCGCGAGACGCAGATACGCAGTATTTT. This sequence encodes CASSPIGARDADTQYF. The rearrangement joins TRBV12-3 or TRBV12-4 to TRBJ2-3; D not resolved. V was clipped by 6 bases and J by 4 bases, with 20 bases between them. The CDR3 extends over 16 amino acids.

This clonotype was found once. The gene calls are TRBV12-1 and TRBJ1-2. TRBV12-1 is flagged as a pseudogene. The CDR3 contains 13 residues. The CDR3 coding sequence is TGTGCCAGCAGCTCCCTTACCTCCTATGGCTACACCTTC. This translates into CASSSLTSYGYTF.

This clonotype was counted many times. V and J are TRBV20-1 and TRBJ1-5, with a possible D match to TRBD1 (6 bases). This CDR3 has 18 amino acids. V was cut by 1 base and J by 5 bases, with 24 bases left in between. The germline gives CDR1 DFQATT, CDR2 SNEGSKA (reference sequence). In DNA, the CDR3 is TGCAGTGCTAGAGCTAAGGGACAAAGTAGGCTAAGAGATCAGCCCCAGCATTTT. This translates into CSARAKGQSRLRDQPQHF.

This clonotype was recorded at least ten times. This chain links TRBV9 with TRBJ2-5; 10 bases line up with TRBD2. J gave up 3 bases and V 2 bases, and 4 bases lay outside the gene matches. CDR3 size: 15 residues. The germline V gene has CDR1 SGDLS and CDR2 YYNGEE. CDR3 nucleotide sequence: TGTGCCAGCAGCGTCAGCGGGAGGGTCGAAGAGACCCAGTACTTC. Its protein is CASSVSGRVEETQYF. Full variable domain (remainder filled in from reference TRBV9 and TRBJ2-5): DSGVTQTPKHLITATGQRVTLRCSPRSGDLSVYWYQQSLDQGLQFLIQYYNGEERAKGNILERFSAQQFPDLHSELNLSSLELGDSALYFCASSVSGRVEETQYFGPGTRLLVL.

CDR3 protein: CASSLHWSYEQYF. The CDR3 region has the DNA TGCGCCAGCAGCTTGCATTGGTCCTACGAGCAGTACTTC. The genes are TRBV5-1 and TRBJ2-7; D not resolved. Germline CDR1 reads SGHRS; CDR2 reads YFSETQ. CDR3 size: 13 residues. V was shortened by 1 base and J by 1 base, with 6 bases between the two germline ends.

The chain carries TRBV7-8 and TRBJ1-1; D may be TRBD1 (6 bases). The V end lost 2 bases, the J end lost 6 bases, and 10 bases lay between the germline ends. The CDR3 has 13 amino acids. CDR1 is SGHVS, CDR2 FQNEAQ, per germline. The CDR3 here is CASSLYREAEAFF. CDR3 in DNA: TGTGCCAGCAGCTTATACAGGGAGGCTGAAGCTTTCTTT.

This clonotype was detected only a few times. The chain couples TRBV20-1 to TRBJ2-1; 12 bases are shared with TRBD2. Germline V CDR1 and CDR2: DFQATT, SNEGSKA (reference sequence). This CDR3 comprises 12 residues. V shed 3 bases and J 13 bases; nucleotides not matched to a gene: 4. The chain's CDR3 is CSARTSGSIQFF. CDR3 coding DNA: TGCAGTGCTAGGACTAGCGGGAGCATACAGTTCTTC.

V gene TRBV6-8 combines with J gene TRBJ2-1, with TRBD1 identical over 8 bases. Germline V gene sequence: CDR1 MNHGY, CDR2 SAAAGT. V gave up 9 bases and J gave up 5 bases; unmatched junction bases: 12. This CDR3 is 15 amino acids long. CDR3 in amino acids: CAREAGGLGNNEQFF. Written as DNA, the CDR3 is TGTGCCAGGGAGGCAGGGGGCTTAGGCAACAATGAGCAGTTCTTC.

The chain carries TRBV5-1 and TRBJ2-1; possibly TRBD1 for D (7 bases). The CDR3 loop spans 17 amino acids. The germline V gene has CDR1 SGHRS and CDR2 YFSETQ. Trimming took 4 bases from V and 4 from J, leaving 21 bases between them. CDR3 coding DNA: TGCGCCAGCAGCCCGACGCAGGGGGGAGGCCTTTACAATGAGCAGTTCTTC. Residues: CASSPTQGGGLYNEQFF.

The V gene is TRBV6-8, the J gene TRBJ2-1, with 11 bases matching TRBD2. The CDR3 has 16 residues. From germline, CDR1 is MNHGY and CDR2 SAAAGT. With 4 bases clipped from V and 2 bases from J, the junction kept 4 bases outside the gene matches. CDR3 amino acids: CASSCYSGRAYNEQFF. The CDR3, as DNA: TGTGCCAGCAGTTGCTATAGCGGGAGGGCCTACAATGAGCAGTTCTTC.

Notes on this clonotype: The DNA is left out, because the CDR3 cannot be placed on it with certainty; the CDR3 is given as TCRdb lists it. The V call is TRBV2, the J call TRBJ2-7. The CDR3 has 10 residues if both end residues are counted. Germline loops: CDR1 SNHLY, CDR2 FYNNEI. This chain's CDR3 is CASILEGQYF.

This clonotype was counted at least ten times. The chain is built from TRBV7-9 and TRBJ2-1; D is uncertain. Germline lookup yields CDR1 SEHNR and CDR2 FQNEAQ (reference sequence). The CDR3 spans 14 residues. V lost 6 bases and J lost 8, with 17 bases in between. CDR3 amino acids: CASRNSDWLHEQFF. CDR3 coding DNA: TGTGCCAGCAGGAACAGTGACTGGCTCCATGAGCAGTTCTTC.

The V gene is TRBV20-1, the J gene TRBJ1-5; 7 positions match TRBD1. Germline CDR1 is DFQATT and CDR2 is SNEGSKA (reference sequence). The V and J ends lost 3 bases and 12 bases, in that order; junction bases with no gene match: 8. The CDR3 consists of 12 residues. CDR3 protein: CSARPHRGHQHF. DNA of the CDR3: TGCAGTGCTAGGCCCCACAGGGGCCACCAGCATTTT.

This rearrangement joins TRBV18 to TRBJ1-5; D might be TRBD1 (6 bases). The V end was cut by 3 bases, the J end by 4 bases, with 13 bases between. The germline V gene has CDR1 KGHSH and CDR2 LQKENI. The length of the CDR3 is 15 residues. The CDR3 spells CASSPQGKGNQPQHF. The CDR3 region has the DNA TGTGCCAGCTCACCTCAGGGGAAAGGGAATCAGCCCCAGCATTTT.

The table lists this clonotype with a few counts. The rearrangement links TRBV27 to TRBJ1-6; TRBD1 matches 8 bases. CDR1 is MNHEY, CDR2 SMNVEV, per germline (reference sequence). The CDR3 length is 16 residues. V lost 4 bases, J lost 6 bases, and 8 bases stayed unmatched. The CDR3 DNA follows: TGTGCCAGCAGTTCGGACAGGGATGGGATTAATTCACCCCTCCACTTT. It yields the protein CASSSDRDGINSPLHF.

The rearrangement links TRBV12-3 or TRBV12-4 to TRBJ2-1, with a possible D match to TRBD1 (6 bases). The CDR3 is made up of 15 amino acids. Between the trimmed V and J ends, which lost 5 bases and 3 bases, there was a span of 14 bases. The CDR3 DNA is TGTGCCAGCAGTGTACCCTCGGGACACTACAATGAGCAGTTCTTC. Its protein product is CASSVPSGHYNEQFF.

This clonotype has at least ten counts. The J gene is TRBJ1-4, the V gene TRBV29-1; D is unclear. V lost 6 bases and J lost 10, with 21 bases in between. The CDR3 has 14 amino acids. Germline CDR1 and CDR2: SQVTM and ANQGSEA. The CDR3 bases are TGCAGCGTCCTCCCCGGGCAGAGGAAGGGAAAACTGTTTTTT. Translating gives CSVLPGQRKGKLFF.

The chain is built from TRBV29-1 and TRBJ2-7; 7 nucleotides line up with TRBD1. This CDR3 has 12 residues. CDR1 and CDR2 (germline): SQVTM, ANQGSEA. V was clipped by 4 bases and J by 4 bases; unmatched bases: 4. CDR3 bases: TGCAGCGTTGCGGGACAGAGATACGAGCAGTACTTC. Protein: CSVAGQRYEQYF.

This CDR3 reads CATGGAPGGDRGNQPQHF. The CDR3 DNA reads as TGTGCCACCGGAGGGGCGCCCGGGGGGGATCGGGGCAATCAGCCCCAGCATTTT. The chain uses TRBV24-1 and TRBJ1-5; D is perhaps TRBD1 (5 bases). Germline CDR1 reads KGHDR; CDR2 reads SFDVKD. V lost 9 bases to trimming and J lost 2 bases, with 25 bases between them. The CDR3 contains 18 residues.

This clonotype was seen repeatedly, ten times or more. V gene TRBV12-3 or TRBV12-4 combines with J gene TRBJ1-1; TRBD1 matches 8 bases. This CDR3 has 14 residues. The V and J ends lost 6 bases and 6 bases, in that order; junction bases with no gene match: 9. The CDR3 loop is CASSQTRGLAEAFF. DNA of the CDR3: TGTGCCAGCAGCCAGACCAGGGGGCTCGCTGAAGCTTTCTTT.

This clonotype was counted ten times or more. The chain employs TRBV18 and TRBJ2-1; D uncertain. The ends were cut back, 2 bases at V and 3 bases at J, with 8 bases in the middle. The CDR3 sequence is 14 residues long. CDR1 is KGHSH and CDR2 is LQKENI in the germline V gene. The CDR3: CASSPYLDYNEQFF. The CDR3 region has the DNA TGTGCCAGCTCACCATACCTGGACTACAATGAGCAGTTCTTC. Using reference TRBV18 and TRBJ2-1 for the parts outside the CDR3, the full variable domain is NAGVMQNPRHLVRRRGQEARLRCSPMKGHSHVYWYRQLPEEGLKFMVYLQKENIIDESGMPKERFSAEFPKEGPSILRIQQVVRGDSAAYFCASSPYLDYNEQFFGPGTRLTVL.

This clonotype was counted many times. The chain carries TRBV15 and TRBJ2-5; 7 nucleotides align to TRBD1. After removal of 2 bases from V and 4 bases from J, the junction contained 7 bases not matched to a gene. From germline, CDR1 is LNHNV and CDR2 YYDKDF (reference sequence). This CDR3 contains 15 residues. The CDR3 sequence: CATSRNDRDRETQYF. The CDR3, as DNA: TGTGCCACCAGCAGAAACGACAGGGACCGAGAGACCCAGTACTTC.